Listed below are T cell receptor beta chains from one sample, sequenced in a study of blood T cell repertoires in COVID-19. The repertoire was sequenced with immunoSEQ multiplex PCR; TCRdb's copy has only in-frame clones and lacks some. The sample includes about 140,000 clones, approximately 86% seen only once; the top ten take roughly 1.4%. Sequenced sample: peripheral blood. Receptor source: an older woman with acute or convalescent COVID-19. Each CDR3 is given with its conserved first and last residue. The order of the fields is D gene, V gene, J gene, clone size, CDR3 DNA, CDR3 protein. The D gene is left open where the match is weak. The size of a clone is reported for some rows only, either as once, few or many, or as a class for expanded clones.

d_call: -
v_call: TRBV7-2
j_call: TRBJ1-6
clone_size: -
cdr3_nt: TGTGCCAGCAGCTTAATCAGGGGTAGCTCCTATAATTCACCCCTCCACTTT
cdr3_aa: CASSLIRGSSYNSPLHF

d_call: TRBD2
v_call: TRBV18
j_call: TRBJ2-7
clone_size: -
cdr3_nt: TGTGCCAGCTCACCACCGGGACTAGCGGGAGGATACGAGCAGTACTTC
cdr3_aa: CASSPPGLAGGYEQYF

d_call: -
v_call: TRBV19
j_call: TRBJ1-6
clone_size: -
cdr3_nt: TGTGCCAGTAGTATTGGAGGCTCACCCCTCCACTTT
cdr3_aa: CASSIGGSPLHF

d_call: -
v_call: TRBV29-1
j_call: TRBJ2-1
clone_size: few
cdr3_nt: TGCAGCGCTGTCGTGGGTCTTCTAGGAAATGAGCAGTTCTTC
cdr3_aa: CSAVVGLLGNEQFF

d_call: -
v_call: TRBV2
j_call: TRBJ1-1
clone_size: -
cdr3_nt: TGTGCCAGCAGTGTAGAGACAGTCTTATCGAACACTGAAGCTTTCTTT
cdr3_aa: CASSVETVLSNTEAFF

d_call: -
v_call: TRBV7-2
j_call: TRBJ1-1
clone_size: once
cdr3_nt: TGTGCCAGCAGCTTAGGAAGAGGGAGCACTGAAGCTTTCTTT
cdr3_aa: CASSLGRGSTEAFF

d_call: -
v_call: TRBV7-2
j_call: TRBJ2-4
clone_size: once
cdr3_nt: TGTGCCAGCGCTACTAGTAACCGAAACATTCAGTACTTC
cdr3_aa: CASATSNRNIQYF

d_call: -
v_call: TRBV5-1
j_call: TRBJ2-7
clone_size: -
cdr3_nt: TGCGCCAGCAGCTCCGTCTCCACAGTCGGCGAGCAGTACTTC
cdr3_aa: CASSSVSTVGEQYF

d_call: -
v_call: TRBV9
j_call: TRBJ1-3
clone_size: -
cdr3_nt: TGTGCCAGCAGCGTAGCCCCGGGGTCGAGTAACACCATATATTTT
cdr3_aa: CASSVAPGSSNTIYF

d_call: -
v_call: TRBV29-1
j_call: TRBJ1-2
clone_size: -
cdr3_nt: TGCAGCGTTGAAGCTACCCCCGGGACACCAAACTATGGCTACACCTTC
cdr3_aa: CSVEATPGTPNYGYTF

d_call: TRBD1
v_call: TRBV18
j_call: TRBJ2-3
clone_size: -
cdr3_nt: TGTGCCAGCTCACCAGACAGGGAAGATACGCAGTATTTT
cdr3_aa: CASSPDREDTQYF

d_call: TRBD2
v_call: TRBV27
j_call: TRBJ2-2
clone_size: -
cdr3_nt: TGTGCCAGCAGTTTGCTAGCGGGGGTCCACACCGGGGAGCTGTTTTTT
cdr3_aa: CASSLLAGVHTGELFF

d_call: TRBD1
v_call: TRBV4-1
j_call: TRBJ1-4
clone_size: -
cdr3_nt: TGCGCCAGCAGCCAAACGACAGGGACTGGGGAAAAACTGTTTTTT
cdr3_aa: CASSQTTGTGEKLFF

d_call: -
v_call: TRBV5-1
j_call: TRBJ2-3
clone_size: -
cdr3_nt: TGCGCCAGCAGCAGCTTCACGGGGTTGGGCACAGATACGCAGTATTTT
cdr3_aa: CASSSFTGLGTDTQYF

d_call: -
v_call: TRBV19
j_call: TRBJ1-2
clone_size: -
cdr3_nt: TGTGCCAGTAGCCCTACAGGGTTCACGAACTATGGCTACACCTTC
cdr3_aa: CASSPTGFTNYGYTF

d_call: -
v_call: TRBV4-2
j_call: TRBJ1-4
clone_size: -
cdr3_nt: TGTGCCAGCAGCGGACACACAACTAATGAAAAACTGTTTTTT
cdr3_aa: CASSGHTTNEKLFF

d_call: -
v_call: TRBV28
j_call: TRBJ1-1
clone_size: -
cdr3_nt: TGTGCCAGCAGATCGGGGGGGATGAACACTGAAGCTTTCTTT
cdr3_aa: CASRSGGMNTEAFF

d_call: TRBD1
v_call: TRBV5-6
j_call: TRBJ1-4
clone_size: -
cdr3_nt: TGTGCCAGCAGCTCGGACAGGCTTAATGAAAAACTGTTTTTT
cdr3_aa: CASSSDRLNEKLFF

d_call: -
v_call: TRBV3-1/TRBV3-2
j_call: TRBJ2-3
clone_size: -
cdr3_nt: TGTGCCAGCAGCCTCCAGGGGAATTCATATGATACGCAGTATTTT
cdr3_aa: CASSLQGNSYDTQYF

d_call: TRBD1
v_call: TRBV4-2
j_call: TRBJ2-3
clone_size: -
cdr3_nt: TGTGCCAGCAGCCTCCGGGACAGGGACACAGATACGCAGTATTTT
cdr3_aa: CASSLRDRDTDTQYF

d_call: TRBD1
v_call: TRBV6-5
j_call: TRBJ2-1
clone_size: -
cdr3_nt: TGTGCCAGCAGCCTACAGGGGCCTGTACACAATGAGCAGTTCTTC
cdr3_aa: CASSLQGPVHNEQFF

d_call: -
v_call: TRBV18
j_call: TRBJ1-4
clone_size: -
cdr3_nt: TGTGCCAGCTCACCTTATGAGGCTGAAAAACTGTTTTTT
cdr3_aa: CASSPYEAEKLFF

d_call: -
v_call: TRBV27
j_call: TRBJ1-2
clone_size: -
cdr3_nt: TGTGCCAGCAGCCAAAAGGGCTGGGGCCCCTATGGCTACACCTTC
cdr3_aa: CASSQKGWGPYGYTF

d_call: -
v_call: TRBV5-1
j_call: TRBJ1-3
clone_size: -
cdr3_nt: TGCGCCAGCAGGCAGGGTTCTGGAAACACCATATATTTT
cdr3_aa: CASRQGSGNTIYF

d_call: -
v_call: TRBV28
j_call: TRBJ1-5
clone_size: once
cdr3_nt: TGTGCCAGCAGTTTATCCGGACACCACTATCAGCCCCAGCATTTT
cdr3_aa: CASSLSGHHYQPQHF

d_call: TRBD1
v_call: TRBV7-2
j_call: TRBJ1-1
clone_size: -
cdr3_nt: TGTGCCAGCAGGCATACCGGGACAGGGGCTGAAGCTTTCTTT
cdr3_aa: CASRHTGTGAEAFF

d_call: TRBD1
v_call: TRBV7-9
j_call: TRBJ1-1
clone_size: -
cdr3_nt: TGTGCCAGCAGTTCGGGACAGGGTCTATCTGAAGCTTTCTTT
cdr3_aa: CASSSGQGLSEAFF

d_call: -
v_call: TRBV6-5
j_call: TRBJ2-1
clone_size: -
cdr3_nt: TGTGCCAGCAGTTACTCGAAGGGGGGGTGGGACAATGAGCAGTTCTTC
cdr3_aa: CASSYSKGGWDNEQFF

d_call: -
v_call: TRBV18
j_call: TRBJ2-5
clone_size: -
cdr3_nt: TGTGCCAGCTCGGCGGATCAAGAGACCCAGTACTTC
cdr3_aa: CASSADQETQYF

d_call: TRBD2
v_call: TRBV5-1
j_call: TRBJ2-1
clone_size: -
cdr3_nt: TGCGCCAGCAGCAAGGATAGCGGGGGGCCCTACAATGAGCAGTTCTTC
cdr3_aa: CASSKDSGGPYNEQFF

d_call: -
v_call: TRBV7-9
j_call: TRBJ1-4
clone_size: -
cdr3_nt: TGTGCCAGCAGCTTAGCGGGGGGTGTCGCAACTAATGAAAAACTGTTTTTT
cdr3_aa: CASSLAGGVATNEKLFF

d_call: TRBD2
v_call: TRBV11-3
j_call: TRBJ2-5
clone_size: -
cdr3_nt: TGTGCCAGCAGCTTAAGGGGGACTAGCGGGCCTACTCAAGAGACCCAGTACTTC
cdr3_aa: CASSLRGTSGPTQETQYF

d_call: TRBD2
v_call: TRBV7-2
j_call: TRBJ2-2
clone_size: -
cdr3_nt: TGTGCCAGCAGCTCCGCCCCCGGACTAGCGGGGGGGGCGGGGGAGCTGTTTTTT
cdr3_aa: CASSSAPGLAGGAGELFF

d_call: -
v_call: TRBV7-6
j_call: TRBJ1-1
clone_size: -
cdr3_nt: TGTGCCAGCAGCTCACGGGGAGTCACTGAAGCTTTCTTT
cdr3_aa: CASSSRGVTEAFF

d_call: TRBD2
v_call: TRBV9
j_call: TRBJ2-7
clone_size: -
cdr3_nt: TGTGCCAGCAGCGTTCATTCCAGCGGGGAAATCGGGGAGCAGTACTTC
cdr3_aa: CASSVHSSGEIGEQYF

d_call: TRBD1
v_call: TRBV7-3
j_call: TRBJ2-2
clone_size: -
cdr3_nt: TGTGCCAGCAGCTTAGGGACAGGGGGCATCGGGGAGCTGTTTTTT
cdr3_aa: CASSLGTGGIGELFF

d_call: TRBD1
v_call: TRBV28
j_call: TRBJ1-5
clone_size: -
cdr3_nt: TGTGCCAGCAGCCCTCCCCCCCAGGGGGCGTTGGGGCTTGGCAATCAGCCCCAGCATTTT
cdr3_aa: CASSPPPQGALGLGNQPQHF

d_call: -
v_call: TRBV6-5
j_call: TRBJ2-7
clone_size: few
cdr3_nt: TGTGCCAGCAGTTACTCGAGGCCGTCTCTTAACTACGAGCAGTACTTC
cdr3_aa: CASSYSRPSLNYEQYF

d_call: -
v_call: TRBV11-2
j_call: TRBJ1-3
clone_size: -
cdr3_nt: TGTGCCAGCAGCTTAAACCCGGGAGGAAACACCATATATTTT
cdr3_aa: CASSLNPGGNTIYF